This T cell receptor (beta chain) was sequenced for a study of early T cells in non-severe SARS-CoV-2 infection. Study background: Alpha and beta chains were unpaired, from unsorted whole-blood bulk RNA.

V was pared by 5 bases and J by 0 bases, with 14 bases between. Germline CDR1 is SGHTA and CDR2 is FQGNSA. CDR3 length: 15 residues. Study-wide results and caveats: Using VDJdb, the matching emphasized anti-spike CD8 responses while missing private and CD4 specificities.

This clonotype has a count of ten or more. The antigen is undetermined. TCRdb processed the 5' RACE reads anew with MiXCR; each CDR3 protein has one entry. Of more than 85,000 distinct CDR3 sequences detected, 16% appear once; the ten largest clones hold about 1.3%. Input material: whole blood. The gene calls are TRBV7-2 and TRBJ2-7; D possibly corresponds to TRBD1 (5 bases). The clonotype originates from an adult who was a healthcare worker with PCR-confirmed SARS-CoV-2 infection or an uninfected control (not recorded which). The CDR3 DNA reads as TGTGCCAGCAGCCGGACAAGGGCCAGCTCCTACGAGCAGTACTTC. Encoded protein: CASSRTRASSYEQYF.